This TCR beta chain emerged from a study of radiation and T cells in renal cell carcinoma. Libraries were prepared by immunoSEQ multiplex PCR; TCRdb keeps only in-frame clonotypes and omits some of them. The repertoire holds about 22,000 clones, with 60% to 80% as singletons. Specified time point: baseline pretreatment blood. Specified treatment: 15 Gy SBRT to primary tumor, nephrectomy 4 weeks later. Trimming shortened V by 2 bases and J by 5 bases, and 10 bases separated the two germline ends. Germline-derived CDR1 and CDR2 are MNHNY and SVGAGI (reference sequence). The CDR3 is 14 amino acids. This chain joins TRBV6-6 and TRBJ2-1; no firm D call. The sample in question was blood, obtained from a patient whose treatment included radiotherapy and nephrectomy. The clonotype comes from a man in his sixties with renal cell carcinoma. The chain's CDR3 is CASSYTPHDNEQFF. DNA for the CDR3: TGTGCCAGCAGTTACACCCCGCACGACAATGAGCAGTTCTTC.